A single sample is the source of the 20 T cell receptor beta chains below, sequenced in a study of Graves' ophthalmopathy and Graves' hyperthyroidism. RNA transcripts yielded amplified TCR beta CDR3 regions. RT-PCR was first run with HTBI primers, then multiplex PCR in a second round. From the multiplex PCR reads, TCRdb called clonotypes with MiXCR, one entry per CDR3 protein. The sample yields around 520,000 distinct CDR3 sequences, 35% to 40% seen once. The sequenced sample was peripheral blood or thyroid tissue (not recorded which). The receptors here all came from an adult man with Graves' hyperthyroidism.

This clonotype was counted a single time. The CDR3 nucleotides read TGCAGCGTTGGGTACAGGGCTAACACTGAAGCTTTCTTT. It encodes CSVGYRANTEAFF. The J gene is TRBJ1-1, the V gene TRBV29-1, with a weak D call TRBD1 (6 bases). The CDR3 has 13 amino acids. Trimming left V 4 bases short and J 2 bases short, with 11 bases between. Germline V CDR1 and CDR2: SQVTM, ANQGSEA.

This clonotype appeared many times. CDR3 region: CASSQMGQYEQYF. For the CDR3, the DNA is TGTGCCAGCAGCCAAATGGGCCAGTACGAGCAGTACTTC. V gene TRBV3-1 combines with J gene TRBJ2-7; D call uncertain. CDR1 is LGHDT, CDR2 YNNKEL, per germline (reference sequence). This CDR3 has 13 amino acids. With 2 bases removed from V and 4 bases from J, the gap between germline ends came to 9 bases.

This clonotype has ten or more counts. The chain recombines TRBV5-1 with TRBJ2-7, with D perhaps TRBD2 (5 bases). CDR1 and CDR2 (germline): SGHRS, YFSETQ. Trimming pared 1 base from V and 1 base from J, leaving 9 bases between. The CDR3 spans 14 residues. As DNA, the CDR3 is TGCGCCAGCAGCTTGTCAGGAGGATCCTACGAGCAGTACTTC. This translates into CASSLSGGSYEQYF.

Turning to this clonotype: A much larger clone lies one base from this, so it may be a read error. The chain employs TRBV7-3 and TRBJ2-5; TRBD2 matches at 9 bases. J gave up 5 bases and V 4 bases, and 8 bases lay outside the gene matches. CDR1 is SGHTA, CDR2 FQGTGA, per germline. The CDR3 loop spans 15 amino acids. CDR3 DNA: TGTGCCAGCAGCTCAGGAGCGGGGGGCCTGGAGACCCAGTACTTC. It specifies CASSSGAGGLETQYF.

At least ten counts were recorded for this clonotype. This chain uses TRBV5-6 with TRBJ1-5; D ambiguous. CDR3 length equals 14 residues. Trimming took 4 bases from V and 4 from J, leaving 12 bases between them. The germline V gene has CDR1 SGHDT and CDR2 YYEEEE. Here the CDR3 DNA reads TGTGCCAGCAGCCTACGCGGCCCAAATCAGCCCCAGCATTTT. The encoded protein is CASSLRGPNQPQHF.

This chain connects TRBV4-1 to TRBJ1-6; 8 nucleotides match TRBD1. The junction had 5 bases not matched to a gene; V was cut back by 4 bases and J by 6 bases. In germline, CDR1 is MGHRA, CDR2 YSYEKL. The CDR3 contains 15 residues. CDR3 DNA sequence: TGCGCCAGCAGCCGCATACAGGGGGTTAATTCACCCCTCCACTTT. Amino acid sequence: CASSRIQGVNSPLHF.

In this sample, this clonotype turned up a few times. The rearrangement links TRBV2 to TRBJ2-7; 8 bases align to TRBD2. This CDR3 spans 13 amino acids. In germline, CDR1 is SNHLY, CDR2 FYNNEI. V trimming: 8 bases; J trimming: 2 bases; junction bases outside the gene matches: 5. In DNA form, the CDR3 reads TGTGCCAGCGGGGGACTAGGAGCCTACGAGCAGTACTTC. This encodes CASGGLGAYEQYF.

The chain combines TRBV20-1 with TRBJ2-7, with D possibly being TRBD1 (7 bases). The CDR3 sequence is 15 residues long. Germline lookup yields CDR1 DFQATT and CDR2 SNEGSKA (reference sequence). Trimming stripped 4 bases from V and 1 base from J, with 17 bases between. The CDR3 DNA sequence: TGCAGTGCTAAAGACAGGGTCGGGGGATCCTACGAGCAGTACTTC. Encoded protein: CSAKDRVGGSYEQYF.

The rearrangement joins TRBV10-2 to TRBJ1-2; tentatively, D is TRBD1 (6 bases). Germline loops: CDR1 WSHSY, CDR2 SAAADI. Trimming took 2 bases from V and 6 from J, leaving 13 bases between them. CDR3 length: 14 amino acids. Here the CDR3 reads CASSEGQSKHGYTF. In nucleotides, the CDR3 is TGCGCCAGCAGTGAGGGACAGTCGAAGCATGGCTACACCTTC.

In this sample, this clonotype turned up once. The CDR3 is CASSSHLGGQPQHF. The CDR3 region has the DNA TGTGCCAGCAGCTCACATCTTGGGGGTCAGCCCCAGCATTTT. The chain recombines TRBV7-9 with TRBJ1-5; D might be TRBD1 (5 bases). The CDR3 contains 14 residues. Germline V gene lookup returns CDR1 SEHNR and CDR2 FQNEAQ (reference sequence). With 4 bases removed from V and 6 bases from J, the gap between germline ends came to 13 bases.

The V and J genes are TRBV7-8 and TRBJ1-5, with D unresolved. The CDR3 length is 13 residues. CDR1 is SGHVS, CDR2 FQNEAQ, per germline. V was trimmed by 1 base and J by 6 bases, leaving 7 bases between them. DNA for the CDR3: TGTGCCAGCAGCTTAGTAAACCGTCAGCCCCAGCATTTT. This codes for CASSLVNRQPQHF. The full variable domain, its missing parts supplied by reference TRBV7-8 and TRBJ1-5, is GAGVSQSPRYKVAKRGQDVALRCDPISGHVSLFWYQQALGQGPEFLTYFQNEAQLDKSGLPSDRFFAERPEGSVSTLKIQRTQQEDSAVYLCASSLVNRQPQHFGDGTRLSIL.

This clonotype was observed many times. V is TRBV5-4 and J is TRBJ2-5; 13 positions agree with TRBD2. Germline V gene lookup returns CDR1 SGHNT and CDR2 YYREEE (reference sequence). CDR3 size: 15 residues. J lost 7 bases, V lost 4 bases, and 7 bases had no gene match. This chain's CDR3 is CASSLWTSGGGTQYF. CDR3 nucleotides: TGTGCCAGCAGCCTGTGGACTAGCGGGGGAGGGACCCAGTACTTC.

There are a few counts of this clonotype. This chain joins TRBV2 and TRBJ1-6, with 7 bases matching TRBD1. This CDR3 is built from 15 residues. Germline V lookup: CDR1 SNHLY, CDR2 FYNNEI. Trimming cost V 6 bases and J 10 bases; bases outside gene matches: 12. DNA for the CDR3: TGTGCCAGCAGACCCACAGGGGCTATCGGATCACCCCTCCACTTT. It yields the protein CASRPTGAIGSPLHF.

There are many counts of this clonotype. The rearrangement links TRBV20-1 to TRBJ2-7, with D possibly being TRBD2 (6 bases). Trimming took off 0 bases at V and 3 bases at J, with 21 bases between the two ends. CDR3 length: 17 amino acids. CDR1 and CDR2 (germline): DFQATT, SNEGSKA (reference sequence). The CDR3 region has the DNA TGCAGTGCTAGAGATTTCAGGCGGGGCTTGTCGTACTACGAGCAGTACTTC. Translated, it gives CSARDFRRGLSYYEQYF.

In its sample, this clonotype was seen many times. The chain links TRBV7-2 to TRBJ2-5; 11 nucleotides align to TRBD2. The trim removed 4 bases at V and 4 bases at J, leaving 8 bases unmatched. This CDR3 has 16 residues. CDR1 SGHTA and CDR2 FQGNSA come from the germline V gene. The CDR3 reads CASSSRTSGQRETQYF. The CDR3 bases are TGTGCCAGCAGCTCCCGGACTAGCGGGCAACGAGAGACCCAGTACTTC.

Comments on this clonotype: A much larger clonotype is one base distant, so this may be a read error. The J gene is TRBJ2-2, the V gene TRBV9, with D maybe TRBD2 (5 bases). Germline CDR1 and CDR2: SGDLS and YYNGEE. This CDR3 contains 15 residues. Between the trimmed V and J ends, which lost 5 bases and 3 bases, there was a span of 14 bases. CDR3 in amino acids: CASRRLAGDTGELFF. The CDR3 DNA reads TGTGCCAGCAGGAGATTAGCCGGGGACACCGGGGAGCTGTTTTTT.

This clonotype was counted only a few times. The V and J genes are TRBV29-1 and TRBJ2-2; tentative D call: TRBD1 (6 bases). This CDR3 contains 16 residues. V was pared by 0 bases and J by 6 bases, with 17 bases between. The germline V gene has CDR1 SQVTM and CDR2 ANQGSEA. For the CDR3, the DNA is TGCAGCGTTGAAGATGCCGAGACAGGAGCGGCCGGGGAGCTGTTTTTT. Its protein product is CSVEDAETGAAGELFF.

This clonotype has more than one count but fewer than ten. A much larger clonotype is one base distant, so this may be a read error. V and J are TRBV19 and TRBJ1-2, with D possibly being TRBD1 (6 bases). The V end was cut by 10 bases, the J end by 2 bases, with 20 bases between. The CDR3 is 15 residues long. Per germline, CDR1 LNHDA and CDR2 SQIVND (reference sequence). The chain's CDR3 is CATTTSDSGNYGYTF. The CDR3 nucleotides are TGTGCCACTACCACCTCGGACAGTGGGAACTATGGCTACACCTTC.

This clonotype was detected ten times or more. This chain joins TRBV4-1 and TRBJ2-7; D not resolved. The CDR3 covers 15 residues. Germline-derived CDR1 and CDR2 are MGHRA and YSYEKL. The V gene lost 2 bases and the J gene lost 5 bases, with 16 bases spanning the gap. The CDR3, as DNA: TGCGCCAGCAGCCAACGTTTACAACCTCTGGACGAGCAGTACTTC. The encoded protein is CASSQRLQPLDEQYF.

The rearrangement links TRBV12-3 or TRBV12-4 to TRBJ1-6; no reliable D call. CDR3 size: 18 residues. The germline V and J ends were trimmed by 4 bases and 2 bases, with 18 bases remaining between them. DNA for the CDR3: TGTGCCAGCAGTTACGGCCTTTGGGCAGGCGCCTATAATTCACCCCTCCACTTT. Translation: CASSYGLWAGAYNSPLHF.